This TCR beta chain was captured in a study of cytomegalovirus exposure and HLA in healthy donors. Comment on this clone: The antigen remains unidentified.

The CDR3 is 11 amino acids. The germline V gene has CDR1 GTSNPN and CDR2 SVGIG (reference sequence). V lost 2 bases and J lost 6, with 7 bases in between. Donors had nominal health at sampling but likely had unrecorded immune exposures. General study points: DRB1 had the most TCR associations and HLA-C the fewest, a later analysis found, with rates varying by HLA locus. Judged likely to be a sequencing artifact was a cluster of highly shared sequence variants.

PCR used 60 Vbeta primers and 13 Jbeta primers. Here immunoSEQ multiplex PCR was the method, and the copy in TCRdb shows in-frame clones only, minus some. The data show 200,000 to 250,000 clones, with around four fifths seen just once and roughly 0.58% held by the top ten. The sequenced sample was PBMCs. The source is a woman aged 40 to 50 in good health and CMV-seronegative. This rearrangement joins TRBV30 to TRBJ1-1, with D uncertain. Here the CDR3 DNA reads TGTGCCTGGAGTTATAATTCTGAAGCTTTCTTT. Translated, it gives CAWSYNSEAFF. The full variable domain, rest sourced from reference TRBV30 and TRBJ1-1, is SQTIHQWPATLVQPVGSPLSLECTVEGTSNPNLYWYRQAAGRGLQLLFYSVGIGQISSEVPQNLSASRPQDRQFILSSKKLLLSDSGFYLCAWSYNSEAFFGQGTRLTVV.